These 16 T cell receptor beta chains share one sample of origin, sequenced in a study of T cell responses to AZD1222 COVID-19 vaccine. Sequenced by immunoSEQ multiplex PCR; TCRdb stores in-frame clones only, minus some. The profile shows roughly 75,000 clones, over 80% of them singletons. The material sequenced was peripheral blood, taken on day 0 of AZD1222 vaccination. The receptors shown here come from an adult in good health.

The rearrangement uses TRBV20-1 and TRBJ1-6; TRBD1 matches at 7 bases. The CDR3 is made up of 16 amino acids. The germline gives CDR1 DFQATT, CDR2 SNEGSKA (reference sequence). V shed 3 bases and J 4 bases; nucleotides not matched to a gene: 9. CDR3 nucleotides: TGCAGTGCTAGTGGGGGGACAGCCGGTTATAATTCACCCCTCCACTTT. Translated, it gives CSASGGTAGYNSPLHF.

The V call is TRBV5-4, the J call TRBJ2-3; possibly TRBD2 for D (5 bases). Looked up from germline, CDR1 is SGHNT and CDR2 is YYREEE (reference sequence). Trimming took off 4 bases at V and 1 base at J, with 28 bases between the two ends. There are 20 residues in the CDR3. The CDR3 loop reads CASSPNRLQQSRGRTDTQYF. The CDR3 DNA follows: TGTGCCAGCAGCCCCAACCGATTACAACAAAGTCGCGGGCGCACAGATACGCAGTATTTT.

This clone was found a few times. V is TRBV2 and J is TRBJ2-2; possibly TRBD1 for D (5 bases). The CDR3 totals 16 residues. The germline V and J ends were trimmed by 5 bases and 0 bases, with 13 bases remaining between them. Germline-derived CDR1 and CDR2 are SNHLY and FYNNEI. The CDR3: CASSTGENTNTGELFF. The CDR3 DNA reads TGTGCCAGCAGTACAGGCGAAAATACGAACACCGGGGAGCTGTTTTTT. The variable domain in full, with the rest retrieved from reference TRBV2 and TRBJ2-2, is EPEVTQTPSHQVTQMGQEVILRCVPISNHLYFYWYRQILGQKVEFLVSFYNNEISEKSEIFDDQFSVERPDGSNFTLKIRSTKLEDSAMYFCASSTGENTNTGELFFGEGSRLTVL.

The chain links TRBV2 to TRBJ2-3, with D possibly being TRBD1 (6 bases). In germline, CDR1 is SNHLY, CDR2 FYNNEI. The CDR3 has 14 amino acids. V was shortened by 2 bases and J by 4 bases, with 10 bases between the two germline ends. The CDR3 coding sequence is TGTGCCAGCAGTGAAAGGACAGCCCCAGATACGCAGTATTTT. It specifies CASSERTAPDTQYF.

The chain uses TRBV2 and TRBJ1-2; TRBD1 agrees at 7 bases. The V and J ends lost 6 bases and 2 bases, in that order; junction bases with no gene match: 6. CDR3 length equals 14 residues. The germline V gene has CDR1 SNHLY and CDR2 FYNNEI. CDR3 sequence (DNA): TGTGCCAGCAGGCCGGGGACAGCCAACTATGGCTACACCTTC. Translated: CASRPGTANYGYTF.

This chain uses TRBV5-5 with TRBJ2-7; the match to TRBD1 covers 8 bases. This CDR3 region has 14 residues. After removal of 2 bases from V and 4 bases from J, the junction contained 5 bases not matched to a gene. CDR1 is SGHKS, CDR2 YYEKEE, per germline (reference sequence). The CDR3 sequence is CASSFWQGAYEQYF. The CDR3 DNA reads TGTGCCAGCAGCTTCTGGCAGGGGGCGTACGAGCAGTACTTC.

The chain is built from TRBV3-1 (or the pseudogene TRBV3-2) and TRBJ1-6; no definite D call. With 0 bases removed from V and 5 bases from J, the gap between germline ends came to 14 bases. Germline loops: CDR1 LGHDT, CDR2 YNNKEL (reference sequence). This CDR3 comprises 17 residues. The CDR3 loop is CASSQDRSVLDNSPLHF. The DNA for the CDR3 is TGTGCCAGCAGCCAAGATCGGTCGGTCTTAGATAATTCACCCCTCCACTTT.

The chain uses TRBV4-2 and TRBJ2-6; D call uncertain. CDR1 is LGHNA, CDR2 YNFKEQ, per germline. V shed 3 bases and J shed 1 base, with 31 bases lying between them. The CDR3 has 23 residues. As DNA, the CDR3 is TGTGCCAGCAGCCATGAGCATCGCCTTTCACAGAGTACTAAACTATCTGGGGCCAACGTCCTGACTTTC. Protein product: CASSHEHRLSQSTKLSGANVLTF.

The chain employs TRBV28 and TRBJ2-7; D tentatively reads TRBD1 or TRBD2 (5 bases each). V lost 6 bases, J lost 3 bases, and 15 bases lay in between. The CDR3 covers 14 residues. Germline CDR1 reads MDHEN; CDR2 reads SYDVKM. The DNA of the CDR3 is TGTGCCAGCAGGGGGCTCTTTGGAGGCTACGAGCAGTACTTC. Encoded protein: CASRGLFGGYEQYF. Full variable domain (rest looked up from reference TRBV28 and TRBJ2-7): DVKVTQSSRYLVKRTGEKVFLECVQDMDHENMFWYRQDPGLGLRLIYFSYDVKMKEKGDIPEGYSVSREKKERFSLILESASTNQTSMYLCASRGLFGGYEQYFGPGTRLTVT.

This clone has only one observation. This rearrangement joins TRBV4-2 to TRBJ1-2; 9 nucleotides align to TRBD1. Trimming removed 3 bases from V and 2 bases from J; junction bases left unmatched: 13. Germline-derived CDR1 and CDR2 are LGHNA and YNFKEQ. The CDR3 length is 18 residues. The CDR3 DNA sequence: TGTGCCAGCAGCCACTACGAGGGACAGGGCATGATGAACTATGGCTACACCTTC. Its translation: CASSHYEGQGMMNYGYTF.

The V gene is TRBV10-3, the J gene TRBJ2-7; 9 bases map to TRBD1. The CDR3 length is 14 residues. V lost 5 bases and J lost 6; bases outside the gene matches: 8. In germline, CDR1 is ENHRY, CDR2 SYGVKD. The CDR3: CAISTTGTGSEQYF. The CDR3, as DNA: TGTGCCATCAGTACAACCGGGACAGGGTCCGAGCAGTACTTC.

The CDR3, as DNA: TGTGCCAGCAGGTCAACAGGGATGGGGAACTATGGCTACACCTTC. This translates into CASRSTGMGNYGYTF. This sequence joins TRBV5-8 and TRBJ1-2, with a possible D match to TRBD1 (6 bases). The CDR3 loop spans 15 amino acids. V lost 5 bases and J 2 bases, leaving 16 bases between the germline ends. Germline lookup yields CDR1 SGHTS and CDR2 YDEGEE.

The V call is TRBV7-2, the J call TRBJ2-1; D is undetermined. The CDR3 extends over 16 amino acids. Germline lookup yields CDR1 SGHTA and CDR2 FQGNSA. V was pared by 4 bases and J by 0 bases, with 13 bases between. The CDR3 nucleotides are TGTGCCAGCAGCTCGCGGAGTAAAAACTCCTACAATGAGCAGTTCTTC. This encodes CASSSRSKNSYNEQFF.

This clone was observed at least ten times. The chain employs TRBV7-3 and TRBJ2-7; a possible D gene is TRBD2 (6 bases). V lost 6 bases and J lost 1, with 10 bases in between. Germline V gene data show CDR1 as SGHTA and CDR2 as FQGTGA. CDR3 size: 13 residues. The CDR3 DNA follows: TGTGCCAGCAGGCCGGAGGGTTCCTACGAGCAGTACTTC. It specifies CASRPEGSYEQYF.

This clone was recorded once. The chain couples TRBV6-5 to TRBJ2-6; D call uncertain. Germline lookup yields CDR1 MNHEY and CDR2 SVGAGI. The V and J ends lost 5 bases and 3 bases respectively, with 8 bases between them. CDR3 length: 14 amino acids. The CDR3 loop reads CASSRALGANVLTF. The CDR3 DNA reads as TGTGCCAGCAGTAGGGCTCTTGGGGCCAACGTCCTGACTTTC.

The chain couples TRBV6-5 to TRBJ2-7; 8 bases are a match to TRBD1. V shed 6 bases and J 0 bases; nucleotides not matched to a gene: 4. CDR3 length: 14 residues. Germline CDR1 MNHEY, CDR2 SVGAGI. The CDR3 sequence is CASSRDRLSYEQYF. In DNA, the CDR3 is TGTGCCAGCAGCCGGGACAGGCTCTCCTACGAGCAGTACTTC.